Listed below are T cell receptor beta chains from one sample, sequenced in a study of blood T cell repertoires in COVID-19. Some clones are missing from TCRdb's copy, which holds only in-frame ones; the method was immunoSEQ multiplex PCR. Altogether fewer than 200,000 clones are present, roughly 89% being singletons, with the ten largest covering 1.5% to 2%. Sequencing was performed on peripheral blood. These receptors all come from a woman between 50 and 59 years old with acute or convalescent COVID-19. Both conserved end residues are part of each CDR3. A D gene is named only where the DNA matches it firmly. Rows give clone size only sometimes, using once, few, many, or a class for an expanded clone.

NA TRBJ1-1 TRBV7-3 NA CASSAGLNTEAFF TGTGCCAGCAGCGCCGGGTTGAACACTGAAGCTTTCTTT
NA TRBJ2-7 TRBV6-2/TRBV6-3 TRBD1 CASSLDPGTGSYEQYF TGTGCCAGCAGTTTGGACCCCGGGACAGGATCCTACGAGCAGTACTTC
NA TRBJ2-7 TRBV4-3 NA CASSADISYEQYF TGCGCCAGCAGCGCGGACATTTCCTACGAGCAGTACTTC
NA TRBJ1-6 TRBV10-3 NA CAISEGTTGSYNSPLHF TGTGCCATCAGTGAGGGCACAACAGGCTCCTATAATTCACCCCTCCACTTT
NA TRBJ1-1 TRBV2 TRBD1 CASRDRGEGTEAFF TGTGCCAGCAGGGACAGGGGAGAAGGCACTGAAGCTTTCTTT
NA TRBJ1-2 TRBV18 TRBD1 CASSPAGTGEGYTF TGTGCCAGCTCACCGGCCGGGACAGGGGAGGGCTACACCTTC
NA TRBJ2-3 TRBV10-3 TRBD2 CAIAGTSGSSTDTQYF TGTGCCATTGCCGGGACTAGCGGATCTAGCACAGATACGCAGTATTTT
NA TRBJ2-7 TRBV19 TRBD1 CARGAMGQGRRYEQYF TGTGCCAGGGGGGCCATGGGACAGGGAAGGCGGTACGAGCAGTACTTC
NA TRBJ2-3 TRBV24-1 NA CATSDNLDRDTDTQYF TGTGCCACCAGTGATAACCTGGACAGAGACACAGATACGCAGTATTTT
NA TRBJ1-3 TRBV18 NA CASSPEGHSGNTIYF TGTGCCAGCTCACCAGAGGGCCACTCTGGAAACACCATATATTTT
NA TRBJ1-5 TRBV9 NA CASSVGGQANQPQHF TGTGCCAGCAGCGTAGGGGGACAAGCGAATCAGCCCCAGCATTTT
NA TRBJ2-1 TRBV24-1 NA CATGTGIYNEQFF TGTGCCACCGGTACTGGTATCTACAATGAGCAGTTCTTC
few TRBJ2-5 TRBV7-2 NA CASQGGSRETQYF TGTGCCAGCCAAGGAGGTAGCAGGGAGACCCAGTACTTC
NA TRBJ2-1 TRBV19 NA CASSIDTSLGEQFF TGTGCCAGTAGTATAGATACTAGCCTCGGGGAGCAGTTCTTC
NA TRBJ1-4 TRBV29-1 NA CSARRDSSTNEKLFF TGCAGCGCCCGTCGGGATTCTTCAACTAATGAAAAACTGTTTTTT